These 24 T cell receptor beta chains share one sample of origin, sequenced in a study of shared clonotypes between healthy human individuals. Sequencing used immunoSEQ multiplex PCR; TCRdb keeps in-frame clones, though not all of them. The sample shows around 2.5 million clones, 93% of them seen only once. Sequenced material: naive CD4+ T cells from PBMCs. Described subset: CD45RA+ positively selected. All receptors come from a man aged 18-30 years in good health. Some clones in this sample may be carry-over from other donors' samples.

The chain recombines TRBV7-2 with TRBJ1-6; unclear D gene. The germline CDR1 and CDR2 sequences are SGHTA and FQGNSA. V was clipped by 5 bases and J by 13 bases, with 12 bases between them. The CDR3 covers 12 residues. Written as DNA, the CDR3 is TGTGCCAGCAGCCCCCCTATCAGTCCCCTCCACTTT. Amino acids: CASSPPISPLHF.

The rearrangement uses TRBV19 and TRBJ2-2; TRBD1 might be the D (6 bases). The CDR3 is made up of 19 amino acids. Germline V CDR1 and CDR2: LNHDA, SQIVND (reference sequence). The ends were cut back, 0 bases at V and 1 base at J, with 18 bases in the middle. The CDR3 sequence is CASSIDWGLALMNTGELFF. CDR3 bases: TGTGCCAGTAGTATAGATTGGGGGCTAGCCCTCATGAACACCGGGGAGCTGTTTTTT. The full variable domain, rest sourced from reference TRBV19 and TRBJ2-2, is DGGITQSPKYLFRKEGQNVTLSCEQNLNHDAMYWYRQDPGQGLRLIYYSQIVNDFQKGDIAEGYSVSREKKESFPLTVTSAQKNPTAFYLCASSIDWGLALMNTGELFFGEGSRLTVL.

The chain is built from TRBV19 and TRBJ2-1; no definite D call. Germline loops: CDR1 LNHDA, CDR2 SQIVND (reference sequence). V was cut by 3 bases and J by 6 bases, with 12 bases left in between. This CDR3 comprises 14 residues. CDR3 bases: TGTGCCAGTAGTATCGGCCAATACACCAATGAGCAGTTCTTC. Translation: CASSIGQYTNEQFF.

This sequence joins TRBV5-1 and TRBJ2-5; D is possibly TRBD1 (5 bases). The germline gives CDR1 SGHRS, CDR2 YFSETQ. This CDR3 is 13 amino acids long. V dropped 7 bases and J dropped 6 bases, with 16 bases sitting between them. The CDR3 DNA reads TGCGCCAGCTCGAGTGGGGCGCACCAGACCCAGTACTTC. Translated, it gives CASSSGAHQTQYF.

V gene TRBV9 combines with J gene TRBJ2-3, with D possibly being TRBD2 (6 bases). V was trimmed by 0 bases and J by 1 base, leaving 15 bases between them. CDR1 is SGDLS and CDR2 is YYNGEE in the germline V gene. The CDR3 totals 17 residues. Here the CDR3 reads CASSVVGGVGGTDTQYF. CDR3 sequence (DNA): TGTGCCAGCAGCGTAGTGGGGGGAGTGGGTGGCACAGATACGCAGTATTTT.

The rearrangement links TRBV2 to TRBJ1-6, with D unclear. Germline V gene sequence: CDR1 SNHLY, CDR2 FYNNEI. The CDR3 loop spans 14 amino acids. V lost 0 bases to trimming and J lost 9 bases, with 9 bases between them. The CDR3, as DNA: TGTGCCAGCAGTGAAGCGCTTCAGACTTCACCCCTCCACTTT. This codes for CASSEALQTSPLHF. Full variable domain (remainder filled in from reference TRBV2 and TRBJ1-6): EPEVTQTPSHQVTQMGQEVILRCVPISNHLYFYWYRQILGQKVEFLVSFYNNEISEKSEIFDDQFSVERPDGSNFTLKIRSTKLEDSAMYFCASSEALQTSPLHFGNGTRLTVT.

V and J are TRBV9 and TRBJ1-2; 7 positions match TRBD1. V lost 4 bases to trimming and J lost 5 bases; unmatched junction nucleotides: 11. Germline CDR1 is SGDLS and CDR2 is YYNGEE. This CDR3 contains 15 residues. The CDR3 reads CASSPTSGTAYGYTF. CDR3 bases: TGTGCCAGCAGCCCCACCTCCGGGACAGCTTATGGCTACACCTTC.

Note on this clone: Other DNA sequences within the sample encode an identical CDR3. The chain has TRBV5-1 and TRBJ1-1; 11 bases agree with TRBD1. Trimming cost V 1 base and J 6 bases; bases outside gene matches: 2. CDR3 length: 14 amino acids. In germline, CDR1 is SGHRS, CDR2 YFSETQ. This CDR3 is CASSLLGQGAEAFF. CDR3 in DNA: TGCGCCAGCAGCTTGTTGGGACAGGGGGCTGAAGCTTTCTTT.

J is TRBJ2-7 and V is TRBV18; TRBD2 agrees at 10 bases. Trimming removed 3 bases from V and 3 bases from J; junction bases left unmatched: 5. This CDR3 has 15 amino acids. The germline CDR1 and CDR2 sequences are KGHSH and LQKENI. The CDR3 protein is CASSPNSGRNYEQYF. DNA of the CDR3: TGTGCCAGCTCACCTAATAGCGGGAGGAACTACGAGCAGTACTTC.

The rearrangement joins TRBV5-1 to TRBJ2-7; D unresolved. In germline, CDR1 is SGHRS, CDR2 YFSETQ. The CDR3 is made up of 16 amino acids. Deletions cut 0 bases from V and 0 bases from J, with 13 bases between. The CDR3 loop reads CASSLESGVSSYEQYF. CDR3 bases: TGCGCCAGCAGCTTGGAATCTGGCGTATCCTCCTACGAGCAGTACTTC. The entire variable domain, with the rest obtained from reference TRBV5-1 and TRBJ2-7, is as follows: KAGVTQTPRYLIKTRGQQVTLSCSPISGHRSVSWYQQTPGQGLQFLFEYFSETQRNKGNFPGRFSGRQFSNSRSEMNVSTLELGDSALYLCASSLESGVSSYEQYFGPGTRLTVT.

The V and J genes are TRBV18 and TRBJ1-2; D not resolved. The CDR3 runs 15 residues. Germline assignment: CDR1 KGHSH and CDR2 LQKENI. Deletions cut 0 bases from V and 1 base from J, with 9 bases between. The CDR3 coding sequence is TGTGCCAGCTCACCACCGGTTCGGGTTAACTATGGCTACACCTTC. It codes for CASSPPVRVNYGYTF. The entire variable domain, with the rest obtained from reference TRBV18 and TRBJ1-2, is as follows: NAGVMQNPRHLVRRRGQEARLRCSPMKGHSHVYWYRQLPEEGLKFMVYLQKENIIDESGMPKERFSAEFPKEGPSILRIQQVVRGDSAAYFCASSPPVRVNYGYTFGSGTRLTVV.

Here the CDR3 reads CASMPQGAKDEQFF. The CDR3 region has the DNA TGTGCCAGCATGCCCCAGGGGGCCAAGGATGAGCAGTTCTTC. The rearrangement joins TRBV28 to TRBJ2-1; 8 bases fit TRBD1. This CDR3 contains 14 residues. The germline V gene has CDR1 MDHEN and CDR2 SYDVKM. V lost 7 bases, J lost 8 bases, and 10 bases stayed unmatched. The full variable domain, its missing parts supplied by reference TRBV28 and TRBJ2-1, is DVKVTQSSRYLVKRTGEKVFLECVQDMDHENMFWYRQDPGLGLRLIYFSYDVKMKEKGDIPEGYSVSREKKERFSLILESASTNQTSMYLCASMPQGAKDEQFFGPGTRLTVL.

The chain is built from TRBV25-1 and TRBJ1-2; the match to TRBD1 covers 7 bases. CDR3 length: 14 amino acids. The ends lost 9 bases at V and 8 bases at J; junction bases unmatched: 15. CDR1 MGHDK and CDR2 SYGVNS come from the germline V gene. The CDR3 protein is CASRIGGDTAGYTF. The DNA for the CDR3 is TGTGCCAGTAGAATAGGGGGCGACACGGCAGGCTACACCTTC.

The V and J genes are TRBV9 and TRBJ1-2, with D maybe TRBD1 (6 bases). V was clipped by 4 bases and J by 4 bases, with 14 bases between them. Per germline, CDR1 SGDLS and CDR2 YYNGEE. This CDR3 has 14 residues. This chain's CDR3 is CASSPSGVFYGYTF. Written as DNA, the CDR3 is TGTGCCAGCAGCCCCTCAGGGGTTTTCTATGGCTACACCTTC.

The V gene is TRBV6-5, the J gene TRBJ2-1, with D maybe TRBD2 (6 bases). CDR1 and CDR2 (germline): MNHEY, SVGAGI. This CDR3 has 15 amino acids. The germline V and J ends were trimmed by 0 bases and 4 bases, with 10 bases remaining between them. CDR3: CASSYSPSAYNEQFF. In DNA, the CDR3 is TGTGCCAGCAGTTACTCGCCTAGCGCTTACAATGAGCAGTTCTTC.

This clone was found once. The genes are TRBV19 and TRBJ2-7; D gene uncertain. In germline, CDR1 is LNHDA, CDR2 SQIVND (reference sequence). The CDR3 consists of 14 residues. Trimming cost V 0 bases and J 2 bases, with 8 bases left between them. The CDR3 coding sequence is TGTGCCAGTAGTATAGAGGGGATGGCCTACGAGCAGTACTTC. This codes for CASSIEGMAYEQYF.

The chain joins TRBV15 to TRBJ2-3, with 8 bases aligning to TRBD1. The germline V gene encodes CDR1 LNHNV and CDR2 YYDKDF (reference sequence). The CDR3 is 15 amino acids. Unmatched junction bases numbered 8, after V lost 1 base and J lost 8 bases. In DNA, the CDR3 is TGTGCCACCAGCAGAGGGGGACAGGTCCTGGGTACGCAGTATTTT. Translated, it gives CATSRGGQVLGTQYF.

J is TRBJ2-5 and V is TRBV2; 9 bases align to TRBD2. The CDR3 contains 17 residues. The V segment lost 2 bases and the J segment 4 bases; nucleotides outside the gene matches: 11. CDR1 and CDR2 from the germline V gene are SNHLY and FYNNEI. CDR3 region: CASSERTSEALRETQYF. Here the CDR3 DNA reads TGTGCCAGCAGTGAACGGACTAGCGAGGCATTGCGAGAGACCCAGTACTTC.

This clone was counted once. Other DNA sequences of this sample code for an identical CDR3. The rearrangement joins TRBV27 to TRBJ1-3; D possibly corresponds to TRBD1 (5 bases). Germline-derived CDR1 and CDR2 are MNHEY and SMNVEV (reference sequence). V was clipped by 5 bases and J by 0 bases, with 11 bases between them. The CDR3 spans 15 residues. The CDR3 loop is CASSLGGGSGNTIYF. CDR3 DNA: TGTGCCAGCAGTCTAGGCGGGGGCTCTGGAAACACCATATATTTT.

The rearrangement links TRBV5-1 to TRBJ2-1, with TRBD2 matching over 13 bases. CDR1 is SGHRS, CDR2 YFSETQ, per germline. With 3 bases clipped from V and 6 bases from J, the junction kept 9 bases outside the gene matches. The CDR3 runs to 17 residues. The DNA for the CDR3 is TGCGCCAGCAGCTACGGGACTAGCGGGATCTTAGGCAATGAGCAGTTCTTC. Its protein is CASSYGTSGILGNEQFF.

The chain couples TRBV28 to TRBJ2-1, with a weak D call TRBD2 (6 bases). CDR3 length equals 16 residues. Germline-derived CDR1 and CDR2 are MDHEN and SYDVKM. V gave up 7 bases and J gave up 0 bases, with 16 bases separating them. In DNA, the CDR3 is TGTGCCAGCAAGTATAGTAACGGGGGCTCCTACAATGAGCAGTTCTTC. Protein sequence: CASKYSNGGSYNEQFF.

This rearrangement joins TRBV4-1 to TRBJ2-4; D unresolved. The germline gives CDR1 MGHRA, CDR2 YSYEKL. CDR3 size: 15 residues. The V gene lost 0 bases and the J gene lost 1 base, with 7 bases spanning the gap. The CDR3 region has the DNA TGCGCCAGCAGCCAAGATTGGCAGGCCAAAAACATTCAGTACTTC. Its translation: CASSQDWQAKNIQYF.

This sequence joins TRBV6-1 and TRBJ1-5, with a weak D call TRBD1 (5 bases). V lost 2 bases and J 0 bases, leaving 11 bases between the germline ends. Germline CDR1 is MNHNS and CDR2 is SASEGT. The length of the CDR3 is 16 residues. The CDR3 bases are TGTGCCAGCAGTGAACAGGGATTATATAGCAATCAGCCCCAGCATTTT. The encoded protein is CASSEQGLYSNQPQHF.

The CDR3 bases are TGTGCCAGCAGAGAACCACAGGGGGCGGGTTTTGTTTACGAGCAGTACTTC. This sequence encodes CASREPQGAGFVYEQYF. V usage is TRBV28 and J usage is TRBJ2-7; 9 bases match TRBD1. The germline gives CDR1 MDHEN, CDR2 SYDVKM. V gave up 6 bases and J gave up 4 bases; unmatched junction bases: 16. The CDR3 totals 17 residues.